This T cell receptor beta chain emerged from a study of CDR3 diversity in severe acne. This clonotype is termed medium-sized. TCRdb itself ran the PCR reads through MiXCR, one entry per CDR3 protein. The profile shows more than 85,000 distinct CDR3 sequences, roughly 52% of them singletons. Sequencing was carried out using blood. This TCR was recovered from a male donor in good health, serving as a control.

The CDR3 DNA sequence: TGTGCCAGCAGCTTAGGGGGGACCGACTACGAGCAGTACTTC. Translated: CASSLGGTDYEQYF. The gene calls are TRBV11-3 and TRBJ2-7; D could derive from TRBD1 or TRBD2 (5 bases each). Germline V gene lookup returns CDR1 SGHNT and CDR2 YENEEA. This CDR3 spans 14 amino acids. Trimming removed 1 base from V and 3 bases from J, with 10 bases in between.